These T cell receptor beta chains were read from a single sample in a study of graft-versus-host responses after intestinal transplantation. Libraries were prepared by immunoSEQ multiplex PCR; TCRdb keeps only in-frame clonotypes and omits some of them. This sample carries tens of thousands of clones, around 90% of them seen once, and the ten largest clones take roughly 0.099%. The antigens these receptors bind are not known. The specimen comprised unstimulated CD4+ T cells sorted from spleen or lymph node cells, sampled before intestinal transplant. The source of these receptors is a human donor who received an intestinal transplant. CDR3s include the opening cysteine and the closing phenylalanine or tryptophan. The order of the fields is clone size, V gene, D gene, J gene, CDR3 protein, CDR3 DNA. D genes are given only for firm matches. Clone size is stated in some rows and not others, as once, few, many or a class when expanded.

-	TRBV5-1	TRBD2	TRBJ2-7	CASSSTGGGSDEQYF	TGCGCCAGCAGCTCGACCGGGGGGGGGAGTGACGAGCAGTACTTC
-	TRBV6-6	-	TRBJ2-1	CASGGEQFF	TGTGCCAGCGGCGGGGAGCAGTTCTTC
-	TRBV18	-	TRBJ1-2	CASSPKQGRGNYGYTF	TGTGCCAGCTCACCCAAACAGGGAAGGGGTAACTATGGCTACACCTTC
-	TRBV18	TRBD1	TRBJ1-6	CASSPDRGPGSPLHF	TGTGCCAGCTCGCCGGACAGGGGGCCAGGATCACCCCTCCACTTT
-	TRBV5-4	TRBD2	TRBJ2-2	CASSPVAGGPNTGELFF	TGTGCCAGCAGCCCCGTCGCGGGGGGCCCTAACACCGGGGAGCTGTTTTTT
-	TRBV7-8	TRBD2	TRBJ2-7	CASSLAHRLAPYEQYF	TGTGCCAGCAGCTTAGCCCACCGACTAGCCCCCTACGAGCAGTACTTC
-	TRBV4-2	TRBD2	TRBJ2-2	CASSRLAGAPGELFF	TGTGCCAGCAGCCGACTAGCGGGGGCCCCCGGGGAGCTGTTTTTT
-	TRBV5-1	-	TRBJ2-3	CASPQGAGVDTQYF	TGCGCCAGCCCCCAGGGGGCGGGGGTGGATACGCAGTATTTT
-	TRBV6-5	TRBD1	TRBJ1-2	CASSYTTGQNYGYTF	TGTGCCAGCAGTTACACTACGGGACAGAACTATGGCTACACCTTC
once	TRBV11-2	-	TRBJ2-5	CASRPAGSGETQYF	TGTGCCAGCCGGCCGGCGGGGTCCGGAGAGACCCAGTACTTC
-	TRBV27	TRBD1	TRBJ1-2	CASSPRDRSYGYTF	TGTGCCAGCAGTCCCCGGGACAGATCCTATGGCTACACCTTC
-	TRBV6-6	-	TRBJ2-7	CASSYSPQNEQYF	TGTGCCAGCAGTTACTCTCCACAGAACGAGCAGTACTTC
-	TRBV7-3	-	TRBJ2-5	CASSLTASRETQYF	TGTGCCAGCAGCTTAACGGCTTCACGAGAGACCCAGTACTTC
-	TRBV2	-	TRBJ2-7	CASSDLTYEQYF	TGTGCCAGCAGTGACTTGACTTACGAGCAGTACTTC
-	TRBV7-3	TRBD2	TRBJ2-1	CASSSQRNPGTSGHNEQFF	TGTGCCAGCAGCTCCCAAAGAAACCCCGGGACTAGCGGGCACAATGAGCAGTTCTTC
-	TRBV7-6	TRBD1	TRBJ1-4	CASSPRTGTKGNEKLFF	TGTGCCAGCAGCCCACGGACAGGGACGAAGGGAAATGAAAAACTGTTTTTT
-	TRBV12-2	-	TRBJ2-7	CASRLELAGGYEQYF	TGTGCAAGTCGCTTAGAGCTAGCGGGGGGGTACGAGCAGTACTTC
-	TRBV4-1	-	TRBJ2-7	CASSQEGGARTYEQYF	TGCGCCAGCAGCCAAGAGGGGGGGGCCCGGACCTACGAGCAGTACTTC
-	TRBV2	TRBD1	TRBJ2-5	CASSAQTGAEETQYF	TGTGCCAGCAGTGCCCAGACAGGGGCGGAAGAGACCCAGTACTTC
-	TRBV2	TRBD1	TRBJ2-5	CASTPGGRQGARETQYF	TGTGCCAGCACCCCAGGGGGAAGACAGGGGGCGCGGGAGACCCAGTACTTC
-	TRBV5-1	-	TRBJ2-4	CASSSEGGDIQYF	TGCGCCAGCAGCTCCGAGGGGGGGGACATTCAGTACTTC
-	TRBV11-3	-	TRBJ1-1	CASSRGARDTEAFF	TGTGCCAGCAGCCGAGGAGCCAGGGACACTGAAGCTTTCTTT
-	TRBV5-1	-	TRBJ2-7	CASSLVRGIEQYF	TGCGCCAGCAGCTTGGTTCGAGGGATCGAGCAGTACTTC
-	TRBV10-2	TRBD1	TRBJ2-2	CASRDRGPGELFF	TGCGCCAGCAGGGACAGGGGCCCCGGGGAGCTGTTTTTT
-	TRBV5-1	-	TRBJ2-3	CASRTSPEAAQYF	TGCGCCAGCAGGACCTCCCCGGAGGCGGCGCAGTATTTT
once	TRBV29-1	-	TRBJ1-1	CSVDPPRGDTEAFF	TGCAGCGTCGACCCCCCCCGGGGGGACACTGAAGCTTTCTTT
-	TRBV6-1	TRBD1	TRBJ1-2	CASSEGQGANYGYTF	TGTGCCAGCAGTGAAGGACAGGGGGCTAACTATGGCTACACCTTC
-	TRBV5-1	TRBD2	TRBJ2-2	CASSLELATGELFF	TGCGCCAGCAGCTTGGAACTAGCGACCGGGGAGCTGTTTTTT
few	TRBV6-5	-	TRBJ1-6	CASSYSAGLGRPLHF	TGTGCCAGCAGTTATAGCGCGGGGTTGGGCAGGCCCCTCCACTTT
few	TRBV25-1	TRBD1	TRBJ2-7	CASSVRRQGFHEQYF	TGTGCCAGCAGTGTCCGACGACAGGGGTTCCACGAGCAGTACTTC
-	TRBV29-1	TRBD1	TRBJ2-5	CSVDGDSQRETQYF	TGCAGCGTTGATGGGGACAGTCAACGGGAGACCCAGTACTTC
-	TRBV6-4	-	TRBJ2-6	CASSDGSGANVLTF	TGTGCCAGCAGTGACGGTAGTGGGGCCAACGTCCTGACTTTC
few	TRBV6-1	TRBD1	TRBJ1-6	CASSGGQGFSYNSPLHF	TGTGCCAGCAGTGGGGGACAGGGTTTCTCCTATAATTCACCCCTCCACTTT
-	TRBV7-9	TRBD1	TRBJ1-2	CASSQKTGSENGYTF	TGTGCCAGCAGCCAAAAGACAGGGAGTGAAAATGGCTACACCTTC
-	TRBV5-1	-	TRBJ1-2	CASSLGDSSGYTF	TGCGCCAGCAGCTTGGGGGACTCCTCTGGCTACACCTTC
-	TRBV11-3	TRBD1	TRBJ1-1	CASSDRGLNTEAFF	TGTGCCAGCAGCGACAGGGGGCTGAACACTGAAGCTTTCTTT
-	TRBV19	-	TRBJ1-5	CASSQDSPNQPQHF	TGTGCCAGTAGTCAGGACAGTCCTAATCAGCCCCAGCATTTT
-	TRBV6-5	-	TRBJ2-7	CASSRGQYYEQYF	TGTGCCAGCAGTCGCGGACAGTACTACGAGCAGTACTTC
once	TRBV5-1	-	TRBJ2-7	CASSQAQGNSYEQYF	TGCGCCAGCAGCCAGGCCCAGGGCAACTCCTACGAGCAGTACTTC
once	TRBV5-4	TRBD1	TRBJ1-2	CASSQGGQYGYTF	TGTGCCAGCAGCCAAGGGGGACAGTATGGCTACACCTTC
-	TRBV5-8	TRBD2	TRBJ2-3	CATPGGLAGLDTQYF	TGTGCCACGCCCGGGGGGCTAGCGGGCTTGGATACGCAGTATTTT